The 3 T cell receptor beta chains below come from one sample, sequenced in a study of T cell responses to AZD1222 COVID-19 vaccine. This table comes from immunoSEQ multiplex PCR, and its TCRdb copy is limited to in-frame clones, with some not included. Counted here are around 130,000 clones, 93% occurring once; the ten biggest clones make up under 3.5%. Sequenced material: peripheral blood, taken on day 0 of AZD1222 vaccination. These receptors originate from an adult in good health.

In its sample, this clone was seen once. This chain links TRBV18 with TRBJ1-5; TRBD1 is a possible D gene (5 bases). CDR1 and CDR2 (germline): KGHSH, LQKENI. The V gene lost 4 bases and the J gene lost 2 bases, with 9 bases spanning the gap. There are 14 residues in the CDR3. The CDR3 DNA reads TGTGCCAGCTCACAGGGGTTAGGCAATCAGCCCCAGCATTTT. It yields the protein CASSQGLGNQPQHF.

The chain employs TRBV6-2 or TRBV6-3 and TRBJ2-1; 7 positions agree with TRBD2. V was pared by 2 bases and J by 8 bases, with 9 bases of the junction left unmatched. The CDR3 has 15 amino acids. Germline loops: CDR1 MNHEY, CDR2 SVGEGT. This CDR3 reads CASSYRASGYDEQFF. CDR3 in DNA: TGTGCCAGCAGTTACAGGGCTAGCGGTTATGATGAGCAGTTCTTC.

The chain joins TRBV7-2 to TRBJ1-1, with a possible D match to TRBD1 (5 bases). The CDR3 covers 14 residues. Germline CDR1 is SGHTA and CDR2 is FQGNSA. Trimming took 1 base from V and 10 from J, leaving 16 bases between them. The CDR3 region has the DNA TGTGCCAGCAGCTTAGGGGTAGGGGCCCCAGGAGCTTTCTTT. It codes for CASSLGVGAPGAFF.